These T cell receptor beta chains were read from a single sample in a study of shared clonotypes between healthy human individuals. Only in-frame clones appear in the TCRdb table, and some are missing; sequencing was by immunoSEQ multiplex PCR. This sample has around 2.1 million clones, with about 93% found just once. The source material was naive CD8+ T cells from PBMCs. The source is a young man in good health. Some clones in this sample may be carry-over from other donors' samples. Each CDR3 is given with its conserved first and last residue. The D gene is left open where the match is weak. Only part of the rows carry a size: once, few, many, or a class if the clone is expanded.

cdr3_aa cdr3_nt j_call d_call clone_size v_call
CASSPSYNEQFF TGTGCCAGCAGCCCCTCCTACAATGAGCAGTTCTTC TRBJ2-1 . . TRBV5-4
CARSLVLLAGKQNEQFF TGTGCCAGAAGCTTGGTCCTCTTAGCGGGGAAACAGAATGAGCAGTTCTTC TRBJ2-1 TRBD2 once TRBV5-3
CASSRGPGRQETQYF TGTGCCAGCAGCCGGGGCCCGGGAAGGCAAGAGACCCAGTACTTC TRBJ2-5 . . TRBV11-2
CASSGLAWNEQFF TGTGCCAGTAGTGGACTAGCTTGGAATGAGCAGTTCTTC TRBJ2-1 TRBD2 . TRBV19
CASSLWGIGGIDTQYF TGTGCCAGCAGCTTATGGGGGATCGGGGGCATCGATACGCAGTATTTT TRBJ2-3 . . TRBV13
CASSPIAGELFF TGTGCCAGCAGCCCCATCGCCGGGGAGCTGTTTTTT TRBJ2-2 . . TRBV11-2
CAISGGPNTEAFF TGTGCCATCAGTGGTGGGCCGAACACTGAAGCTTTCTTT TRBJ1-1 . . TRBV10-3
CASSRLEGAFVNYGYTF TGTGCCAGCAGTCGTTTGGAGGGGGCGTTCGTTAACTATGGCTACACCTTC TRBJ1-2 TRBD1 . TRBV27
CASSWTSGSVDTQYF TGTGCCAGCAGTTGGACTAGCGGGAGTGTAGATACGCAGTATTTT TRBJ2-3 TRBD2 . TRBV7-9
CASSRQNWGNQPQHF TGTGCCAGTAGCCGACAAAATTGGGGCAATCAGCCCCAGCATTTT TRBJ1-5 . once TRBV19
CASSFPKAGSLSYEQYF TGTGCCAGCAGCTTCCCCAAAGCGGGGTCCCTTTCCTACGAGCAGTACTTC TRBJ2-7 TRBD2 once TRBV7-2
CASSSVVQQETQYF TGTGCCAGCAGCTCAGTGGTGCAGCAAGAGACCCAGTACTTC TRBJ2-5 . . TRBV7-2
CASSKGGGTGANVLTF TGTGCCAGCAGCAAAGGGGGCGGTACTGGGGCCAACGTCCTGACTTTC TRBJ2-6 TRBD1 . TRBV9
CASRHVLGPVSYEQYF TGTGCCAGCAGACATGTCCTCGGTCCGGTATCCTACGAGCAGTACTTC TRBJ2-7 . . TRBV7-9
CASSRRQVINTEAFF TGTGCCAGTAGTAGGAGACAGGTTATCAACACTGAAGCTTTCTTT TRBJ1-1 . . TRBV19
CASSKGQNNQPQHF TGTGCCAGCAGCAAAGGACAGAACAATCAGCCCCAGCATTTT TRBJ1-5 . . TRBV9
CAISLARHTDTQYF TGTGCCATCAGCTTAGCGAGACACACAGATACGCAGTATTTT TRBJ2-3 . once TRBV10-3
CASSPGSGYEQYF TGTGCCAGCAGTCCAGGGTCGGGCTACGAGCAGTACTTC TRBJ2-7 . . TRBV4-2
CASSFGRTGDTGELFF TGTGCCAGCAGTTTTGGGCGGACAGGGGACACCGGGGAGCTGTTTTTT TRBJ2-2 TRBD1 . TRBV27
CASSPDGGAGEQYF TGTGCCAGCAGTCCGGACGGTGGGGCGGGCGAGCAGTACTTC TRBJ2-7 . . TRBV9
CASSDRGGYGYTF TGCGCCAGCAGTGACAGGGGTGGCTATGGCTACACCTTC TRBJ1-2 TRBD1 . TRBV4-1
CASSYRLAGVNEQFF TGTGCCAGCAGCTATAGACTAGCGGGAGTGAATGAGCAGTTCTTC TRBJ2-1 TRBD2 . TRBV7-3
CASSLSPRGLTGELFF TGTGCCAGCAGTTTATCTCCACGAGGACTCACCGGGGAGCTGTTTTTT TRBJ2-2 . . TRBV28
CASSEGTGGRETQYF TGTGCCAGCAGTGAAGGGACAGGGGGTCGAGAGACCCAGTACTTC TRBJ2-5 TRBD1 . TRBV2
CASSHHGAWDKGETQYF TGTGCCAGCAGCCATCACGGGGCCTGGGACAAAGGAGAGACCCAGTACTTC TRBJ2-5 . . TRBV5-5
CASSRARGPSSGEKLFF TGTGCCAGCAGTCGCGCGAGGGGCCCATCCAGCGGGGAAAAACTGTTTTTT TRBJ1-4 . . TRBV28
CASTLRGGAAREENIQYF TGTGCCAGCACCTTAAGGGGGGGTGCCGCCAGGGAGGAAAACATTCAGTACTTC TRBJ2-4 . . TRBV7-9
CASKHDSNQPQHF TGTGCCAGCAAACATGATAGCAATCAGCCCCAGCATTTT TRBJ1-5 . . TRBV10-3
CASSLRAAYEQYF TGCGCCAGCAGCCTCCGCGCAGCCTACGAGCAGTACTTC TRBJ2-7 . . TRBV5-1
CASSMTGGSGETQYF TGTGCCAGCAGCATGACAGGGGGCTCGGGAGAGACCCAGTACTTC TRBJ2-5 TRBD1 . TRBV7-3
CASSFFMNNEQFF TGTGCCAGCAGCTTCTTTATGAACAATGAGCAGTTCTTC TRBJ2-1 . once TRBV13
CASSIEGFGTGELFF TGTGCCAGTAGTATAGAAGGGTTCGGCACCGGGGAGCTGTTTTTT TRBJ2-2 . . TRBV19
CASSPLDRGLNTEAFF TGTGCCAGCAGCCCACTCGACAGGGGCCTGAACACTGAAGCTTTCTTT TRBJ1-1 TRBD1 . TRBV7-2
CASSLGAYEQYF TGCGCCAGCAGCTTAGGCGCATACGAGCAGTACTTC TRBJ2-7 . . TRBV5-1
CASSYSAGGDYGYTF TGTGCCAGCAGTTACTCAGCGGGGGGCGACTATGGCTACACCTTC TRBJ1-2 . once TRBV6-5
CASSSHSQLPTGELFF TGTGCCAGCAGTTCCCACTCCCAGCTCCCAACCGGGGAGCTGTTTTTT TRBJ2-2 . . TRBV27
CASSEARSYSNQPQHF TGTGCCAGCAGTGAAGCCAGGAGTTATAGCAATCAGCCCCAGCATTTT TRBJ1-5 . . TRBV6-1
CASSRATGLSGANVLTF TGTGCCAGCAGTCGTGCGACAGGCCTCTCTGGGGCCAACGTCCTGACTTTC TRBJ2-6 . . TRBV5-4
CASSKGRPHSYNEQFF TGTGCCAGCAGCAAAGGACGACCTCACTCCTACAATGAGCAGTTCTTC TRBJ2-1 . . TRBV21-1
CASSLLSSGNTIYF TGTGCCAGCAGTTTACTTAGCTCTGGAAACACCATATATTTT TRBJ1-3 . . TRBV28
CASSLSAGTPLGYEQYF TGTGCCAGCAGTTTATCGGCCGGGACTCCCCTAGGGTACGAGCAGTACTTC TRBJ2-7 . . TRBV27
CASSHTRSEISGNTIYF TGTGCCAGCAGCCACACCCGATCGGAGATCTCTGGAAACACCATATATTTT TRBJ1-3 . . TRBV9
CASSLGTGLYGYTF TGTGCCAGCAGTTTGGGGACAGGTCTCTATGGCTACACCTTC TRBJ1-2 TRBD1 . TRBV6-5
CASSLEARETQYF TGTGCCAGCAGCTTAGAGGCTCGAGAGACCCAGTACTTC TRBJ2-5 . . TRBV11-2
CASSWDRGPAYEQYF TGTGCCAGCAGCTGGGACAGGGGGCCAGCCTACGAGCAGTACTTC TRBJ2-7 TRBD1 . TRBV5-4
CASSQAGRTYEQYF TGCGCCAGCAGCCAGGCGGGCCGTACCTACGAGCAGTACTTC TRBJ2-7 . . TRBV4-1
CASSLTSVIINEQFF TGCGCCAGCAGCCTCACTAGTGTTATTATCAATGAGCAGTTCTTC TRBJ2-1 . . TRBV5-1
CASSQERILSSGNTIYF TGCGCCAGCAGCCAAGAACGGATACTGAGCTCTGGAAACACCATATATTTT TRBJ1-3 . . TRBV4-3
CASSLGWNTEAFF TGTGCCAGCAGCTTAGGCTGGAACACTGAAGCTTTCTTT TRBJ1-1 . few TRBV7-9
CASSDRGQPQHF TGTGCCAGCAGCGACAGGGGGCAGCCCCAGCATTTT TRBJ1-5 TRBD1 . TRBV6-6
CASSYGPGSGNTIYF TGTGCCAGCAGTTACGGCCCCGGCTCTGGAAACACCATATATTTT TRBJ1-3 . . TRBV6-6
CAWRTGGFDEQFF TGTGCCTGGAGAACGGGAGGGTTCGATGAGCAGTTCTTC TRBJ2-1 TRBD2 . TRBV30
CASSQDRANSVREQYF TGCGCCAGCAGCCAAGATCGGGCAAATTCCGTGAGGGAGCAGTACTTC TRBJ2-7 . . TRBV4-1
CASSEGQGPSYEQYF TGTGCCAGCAGTGAAGGACAGGGCCCCTCCTACGAGCAGTACTTC TRBJ2-7 TRBD1 . TRBV25-1
CASSLGEGYDTYEQYF TGTGCCAGCAGCTTAGGGGAGGGCTACGATACCTACGAGCAGTACTTC TRBJ2-7 TRBD2 . TRBV7-9